A single T cell receptor (beta chain) is shown here with its context. This specimen belongs to a study of cytomegalovirus exposure and HLA in healthy donors. CDR3 length equals 12 residues. Germline V gene data show CDR1 as ENHRY and CDR2 as SYGVKD. Trimming removed 3 bases from V and 3 bases from J, with 6 bases in between. PCR was performed using 60 Vbeta and 13 Jbeta primers. Generated by immunoSEQ multiplex PCR, the TCRdb table keeps only in-frame clones and is missing some. This table holds some 170,000 clones, around 77% found once. The TCR originated in a woman aged 40 to 50 in good health and CMV-seronegative. The V and J genes are TRBV10-3 and TRBJ2-7; no firm D call. The sequenced sample consisted of PBMCs. CDR3 nucleotide sequence: TGTGCCATCAGTGAAACGGGCTACGAGCAGTACTTC. This encodes CAISETGYEQYF.